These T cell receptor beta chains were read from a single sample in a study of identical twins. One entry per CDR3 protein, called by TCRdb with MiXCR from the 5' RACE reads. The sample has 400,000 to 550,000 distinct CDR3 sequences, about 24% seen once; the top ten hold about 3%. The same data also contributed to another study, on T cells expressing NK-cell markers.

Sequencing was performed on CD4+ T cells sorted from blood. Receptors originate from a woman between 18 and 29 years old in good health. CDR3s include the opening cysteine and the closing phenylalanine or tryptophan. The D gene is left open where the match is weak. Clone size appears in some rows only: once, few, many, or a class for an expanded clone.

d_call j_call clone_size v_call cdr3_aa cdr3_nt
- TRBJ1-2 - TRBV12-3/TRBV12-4 CASSGARGRDNYGYTF TGTGCCAGCAGCGGGGCTCGGGGACGGGATAACTATGGCTACACCTTC
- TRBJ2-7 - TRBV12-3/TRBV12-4 CASSLKSPPYEQYF TGTGCCAGCAGTTTAAAAAGCCCACCCTACGAGCAGTACTTC
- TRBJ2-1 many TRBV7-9 CASSLGSGNEQFF TGCGCCAGCAGCTTGGGGAGCGGGAATGAGCAGTTCTTC
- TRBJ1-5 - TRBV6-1 CASRVPGLRANQPQHF TGTGCCAGCAGAGTGCCGGGACTCCGAGCCAATCAGCCCCAGCATTTT
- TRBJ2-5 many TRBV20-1 CSARDMREETQYF TGCAGTGCTAGAGACATGCGGGAAGAGACCCAGTACTTC
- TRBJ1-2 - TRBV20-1 CSARGGFRYTF TGCAGTGCTAGAGGGGGATTTCGCTACACCTTC
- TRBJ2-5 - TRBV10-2 CASRLARVGETQYF TGCGCCAGCAGGCTGGCGCGGGTAGGAGAGACCCAGTACTTC
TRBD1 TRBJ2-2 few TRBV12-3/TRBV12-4 CASSSNRGTGELFF TGTGCCAGCAGCTCCAACAGGGGAACCGGGGAGCTGTTTTTT
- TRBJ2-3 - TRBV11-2 CASSLGVRVDTQYF TGTGCCAGCAGCCTCGGCGTCAGGGTGGATACGCAGTATTTT
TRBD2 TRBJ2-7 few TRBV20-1 CSVTSGSHEQYF TGCAGTGTTACTAGCGGGAGCCACGAGCAGTACTTC
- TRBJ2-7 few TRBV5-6 CASSLDRLSYEQYF TGTGCCAGCAGCTTGGACAGACTCTCCTACGAGCAGTACTTC
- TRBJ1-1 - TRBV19 CASTPTGWGRNTEAFF TGTGCCAGTACCCCGACAGGATGGGGTCGAAACACTGAAGCTTTCTTT
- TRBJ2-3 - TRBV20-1 CSARTFADTQYF TGCAGTGCTAGGACATTTGCAGATACGCAGTATTTT
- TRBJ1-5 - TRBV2 CASSDLRQPQHF TGTGCCAGCAGCGATTTGAGGCAGCCCCAGCATTTT
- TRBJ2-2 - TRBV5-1 CASSLGQSNTGELFF TGCGCCAGCAGCTTGGGACAGTCGAACACCGGGGAGCTGTTTTTT